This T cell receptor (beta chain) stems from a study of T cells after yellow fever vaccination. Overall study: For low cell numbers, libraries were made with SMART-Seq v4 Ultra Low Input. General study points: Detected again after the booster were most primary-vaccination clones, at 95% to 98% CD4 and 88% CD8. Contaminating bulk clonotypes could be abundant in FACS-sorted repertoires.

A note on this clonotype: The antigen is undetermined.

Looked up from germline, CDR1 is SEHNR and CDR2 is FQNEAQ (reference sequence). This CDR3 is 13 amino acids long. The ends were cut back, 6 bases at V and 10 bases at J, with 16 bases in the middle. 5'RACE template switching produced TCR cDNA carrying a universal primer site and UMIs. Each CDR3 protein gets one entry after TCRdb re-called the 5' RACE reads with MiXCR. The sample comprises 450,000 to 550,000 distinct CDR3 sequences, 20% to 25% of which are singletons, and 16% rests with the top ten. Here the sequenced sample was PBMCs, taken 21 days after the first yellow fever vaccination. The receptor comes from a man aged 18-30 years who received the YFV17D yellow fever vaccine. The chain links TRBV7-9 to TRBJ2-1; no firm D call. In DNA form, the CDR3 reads TGTGCCAGCAGTGTGGGGTTTTTGGTCGAGCAGTTCTTC. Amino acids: CASSVGFLVEQFF. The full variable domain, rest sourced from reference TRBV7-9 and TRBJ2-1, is DTGVSQNPRHKITKRGQNVTFRCDPISEHNRLYWYRQTLGQGPEFLTYFQNEAQLEKSRLLSDRFSAERPKGSFSTLEIQRTEQGDSAMYLCASSVGFLVEQFFGPGTRLTVL.